Each of the 17 T cell receptor beta chains below was sequenced from the same sample in a study of shared clonotypes between healthy human individuals. The method was immunoSEQ multiplex PCR; TCRdb's version includes in-frame clones alone and lacks a portion of them. The table has about 710,000 clones, approximately 73% seen once; the top ten hold around 1.7%. The sequenced sample was memory CD4+ T cells sorted from blood. Subset indicated: CD45RA-negative fraction. These receptor sequences come from a woman in her 30s in good health.

This chain connects TRBV2 to TRBJ1-1; the D gene is possibly TRBD1 (6 bases). The V end lost 4 bases, the J end lost 5 bases, and 11 bases lay between the germline ends. Looked up from germline, CDR1 is SNHLY and CDR2 is FYNNEI. The CDR3 is made up of 13 amino acids. This chain's CDR3 is CASSAERGTEAFF. The CDR3 DNA follows: TGTGCCAGCAGTGCGGAGAGGGGGACTGAAGCTTTCTTT.

V is TRBV10-2 and J is TRBJ1-4, with 10 bases that match TRBD1. Germline V gene lookup returns CDR1 WSHSY and CDR2 SAAADI. This CDR3 comprises 13 residues. J was trimmed by 7 bases and V by 7 bases; bases with no gene match: 3. CDR3 sequence (DNA): TGCGCCAGCAACGGACAGGGGGGTGAAAAACTGTTTTTT. It translates to CASNGQGGEKLFF.

The chain combines TRBV6-5 with TRBJ2-1; D remains ambiguous. Trimming took 6 bases from V and 4 from J, leaving 16 bases between them. The CDR3 contains 15 residues. Germline loops: CDR1 MNHEY, CDR2 SVGAGI. The CDR3 nucleotides read TGTGCCAGCAGGAATAGCCGGATACTGTACAATGAGCAGTTCTTC. Translating it yields CASRNSRILYNEQFF.

The V gene is TRBV15, the J gene TRBJ2-3, with 9 bases lining up with TRBD2. Germline trimming cut 1 base from V and 3 bases from J; bases unmatched to any gene: 11. The CDR3 consists of 18 residues. In germline, CDR1 is LNHNV, CDR2 YYDKDF (reference sequence). The CDR3 loop reads CATSRGIGGRARTDTQYF. The CDR3 region has the DNA TGTGCCACCAGCAGAGGAATTGGCGGGAGGGCCCGGACAGATACGCAGTATTTT.

The chain has TRBV7-9 and TRBJ2-7; 7 bases are a match to TRBD2. CDR3 length equals 16 residues. V lost 1 base and J lost 1; bases outside the gene matches: 7. Germline V gives CDR1 SEHNR, CDR2 FQNEAQ (reference sequence). CDR3 loop: CASSLGAGGGSYEQYF. CDR3 coding DNA: TGTGCCAGCAGCTTAGGGGCTGGCGGGGGATCCTACGAGCAGTACTTC.

The rearrangement uses TRBV7-2 and TRBJ2-3; TRBD2 matches 11 bases. This CDR3 region has 18 residues. The V gene's germline CDR1 is SGHTA and CDR2 FQGNSA. The V segment lost 4 bases and the J segment 2 bases; nucleotides outside the gene matches: 11. CDR3 DNA: TGTGCCAGCAGCTCTACGGTCGCGACTAGCGGGAACACAGATACGCAGTATTTT. Protein product: CASSSTVATSGNTDTQYF.

The chain combines TRBV5-5 with TRBJ1-1; D not resolved. Germline loops: CDR1 SGHKS, CDR2 YYEKEE (reference sequence). The CDR3 is 12 residues long. The ends were cut back, 2 bases at V and 10 bases at J, with 12 bases in the middle. The CDR3 coding sequence is TGTGCCAGCAGCTTTTATCGGGATGGAGCTTTCTTT. Its translation is CASSFYRDGAFF.

V usage is TRBV7-7 and J usage is TRBJ2-7, with 8 positions matching TRBD2. Trimming cost V 5 bases and J 5 bases; bases outside gene matches: 11. The CDR3 has 15 amino acids. CDR1 is SSHAT, CDR2 FNYEAQ, per germline (reference sequence). Here the CDR3 DNA reads TGTGCCAGCAGCCCCTTGTCTGGGCGGGAGGACGAGCAGTACTTC. Amino acid sequence: CASSPLSGREDEQYF.

This clone was seen repeatedly, ten times or more. This chain uses TRBV5-6 with TRBJ2-6; the match to TRBD1 covers 7 bases. The CDR3 length is 17 residues. Trimming took 3 bases from V and 0 from J; bases not matched to a gene: 6. Germline CDR1 reads SGHDT; CDR2 reads YYEEEE. DNA for the CDR3: TGTGCCAGCAGCTCAACAGGGGCCTACTCTGGGGCCAACGTCCTGACTTTC. Residues: CASSSTGAYSGANVLTF. The entire variable domain, with the rest obtained from reference TRBV5-6 and TRBJ2-6, is as follows: DAGVTQSPTHLIKTRGQQVTLRCSPKSGHDTVSWYQQALGQGPQFIFQYYEEEERQRGNFPDRFSGHQFPNYSSELNVNALLLGDSALYLCASSSTGAYSGANVLTFGAGSRLTVL.

The chain has TRBV6-5 and TRBJ1-5; D is unclear. V lost 2 bases and J lost 6, with 8 bases in between. The CDR3 totals 13 residues. The germline V gene encodes CDR1 MNHEY and CDR2 SVGAGI. The CDR3 region is CASSYREGQPQHF. CDR3 DNA: TGTGCCAGCAGTTACAGGGAAGGTCAGCCCCAGCATTTT.

For the CDR3, the DNA is TGTGCCAGCAGAAACGGGACAGGTCCGAAAGAGCAGTACTTC. Its protein is CASRNGTGPKEQYF. The J gene is TRBJ2-7, the V gene TRBV27; TRBD1 matches at 8 bases. The CDR3 is 14 residues long. Trimming removed 6 bases from V and 7 bases from J; junction bases left unmatched: 11. The germline V gene encodes CDR1 MNHEY and CDR2 SMNVEV (reference sequence).

A remark on this clone: Additional DNA sequences in this sample encode the identical CDR3. V and J are TRBV19 and TRBJ1-5; D not resolved. CDR1 LNHDA and CDR2 SQIVND come from the germline V gene (reference sequence). CDR3 length: 14 amino acids. V gave up 4 bases and J gave up 2 bases, with 9 bases separating them. The CDR3 DNA follows: TGTGCCAGTAGTACCGGTTACGGCAATCAGCCCCAGCATTTT. Translation gives CASSTGYGNQPQHF.

V is TRBV15 and J is TRBJ2-2; 9 positions agree with TRBD2. Germline CDR1 is LNHNV and CDR2 is YYDKDF (reference sequence). This CDR3 has 17 residues. V trimming: 2 bases; J trimming: 5 bases; junction bases outside the gene matches: 9. CDR3 loop: CATSRSPRGGGTGELFF. The CDR3 nucleotides read TGTGCCACCAGCAGATCACCGCGGGGGGGTGGTACCGGGGAGCTGTTTTTT.

The chain links TRBV10-3 to TRBJ1-2; D possibly corresponds to TRBD1 (5 bases). The CDR3 is made up of 12 amino acids. Looked up from germline, CDR1 is ENHRY and CDR2 is SYGVKD. Trimming took 9 bases from V and 6 from J, leaving 14 bases between them. The CDR3 nucleotides are TGTGCCATACAGGAAACCCTAAATGGCTACACCTTC. Translated: CAIQETLNGYTF.

This clone was seen only a few times. The chain joins TRBV5-6 to TRBJ2-7; possibly TRBD1 or TRBD2 for D (5 bases each). The CDR3 is made up of 14 amino acids. The germline gives CDR1 SGHDT, CDR2 YYEEEE. Between the trimmed V and J ends, which lost 2 bases and 7 bases, there was a span of 16 bases. The CDR3 DNA reads as TGTGCCAGCAGCTTCGGGACCAGCTGGGGAGAGCAGTACTTC. Translating it yields CASSFGTSWGEQYF. Using reference TRBV5-6 and TRBJ2-7 for the parts outside the CDR3, the full variable domain is DAGVTQSPTHLIKTRGQQVTLRCSPKSGHDTVSWYQQALGQGPQFIFQYYEEEERQRGNFPDRFSGHQFPNYSSELNVNALLLGDSALYLCASSFGTSWGEQYFGPGTRLTVT.

The chain uses TRBV7-9 and TRBJ1-1; D is unclear. Looked up from germline, CDR1 is SEHNR and CDR2 is FQNEAQ (reference sequence). The CDR3 has 15 residues. Trimming took off 1 base at V and 2 bases at J, with 11 bases between the two ends. CDR3 amino acids: CASSLGSGYNTEAFF. CDR3 bases: TGTGCCAGCAGCTTAGGGTCAGGATATAACACTGAAGCTTTCTTT.

Turning to this clone: The junction and the germline gene differ at one end; a read error may be behind it. J is TRBJ2-1 and V is TRBV6-5; D is possibly TRBD2 (5 bases). From germline, CDR1 is MNHEY and CDR2 SVGAGI. The CDR3 loop spans 16 amino acids. CDR3 protein: CASSSAGWDIYNGQFF. The CDR3 DNA reads TGTGCCAGCAGTTCCGCGGGCTGGGATATTTACAATGGGCAGTTCTTC.